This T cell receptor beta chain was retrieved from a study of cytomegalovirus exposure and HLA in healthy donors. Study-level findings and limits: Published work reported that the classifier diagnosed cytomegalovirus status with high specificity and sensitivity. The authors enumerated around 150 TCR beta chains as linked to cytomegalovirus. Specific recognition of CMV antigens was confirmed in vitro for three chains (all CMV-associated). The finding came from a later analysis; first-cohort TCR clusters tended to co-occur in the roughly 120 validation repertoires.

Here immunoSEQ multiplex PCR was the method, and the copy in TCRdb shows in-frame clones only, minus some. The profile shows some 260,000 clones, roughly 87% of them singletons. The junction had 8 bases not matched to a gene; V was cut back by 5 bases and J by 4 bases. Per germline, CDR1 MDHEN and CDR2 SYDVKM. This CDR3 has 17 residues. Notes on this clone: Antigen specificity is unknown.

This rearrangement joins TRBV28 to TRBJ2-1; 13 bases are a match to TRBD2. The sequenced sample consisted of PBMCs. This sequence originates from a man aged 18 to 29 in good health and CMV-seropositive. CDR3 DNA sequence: TGTGCCAGCAGTACGCGGACTAGCGGGAGACGGTACAATGAGCAGTTCTTC. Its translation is CASSTRTSGRRYNEQFF.